Listed here are 5 T cell receptor beta chains from one sample, sequenced in a study of neurological immune-mediated disorders (dated by TCRdb to the late 2010s). Library preparation employed 5' RACE. Sequencing instrument: Illumina HiSeq 2500. The public reads were quality trimmed at Q25 with fastp and then assembled into clones with MiXCR by TCRdb, keeping productive beta chains. Rows with one shared CDR3 protein collapse into an entry with the most common genes and DNA. In all, the sample holds roughly 16,000 distinct CDR3 sequences, and about 15% of those were seen once. The ten most abundant clones make up roughly 13% of the sample. Sequences were obtained from PBMCs. The source of these receptors is a man between 60 and 70 years old with HTLV-1-associated myelopathy (HAM/TSP).

Concerning this clonotype: A read error is likely, as this CDR3 ends without the conserved phenylalanine or tryptophan. The DNA is omitted, as the CDR3 cannot be located on it reliably, and the CDR3 follows TCRdb's listing. V and J are TRBV12-3 or TRBV12-4 and TRBJ1-1. The CDR3 has 14 residues if both end residues are counted. The CDR3 loop reads CASSLQSLNTEALL.

This clonotype was counted many times. This rearrangement joins TRBV7-2 to TRBJ2-2; D gene uncertain. Germline CDR1 is SGHTA and CDR2 is FQGNSA. Deletions cut 3 bases from V and 3 bases from J, with 2 bases between. The CDR3 is 12 residues long. In DNA form, the CDR3 reads TGTGCCAGCAGCTTGGACACCGGGGAGCTGTTTTTT. This gives the protein CASSLDTGELFF. Complete variable domain (other parts from reference TRBV7-2 and TRBJ2-2): GAGVSQSPSNKVTEKGKDVELRCDPISGHTALYWYRQSLGQGLEFLIYFQGNSAPDKSGLPSDRFSAERTGGSVSTLTIQRTQQEDSAVYLCASSLDTGELFFGEGSRLTVL.

This clonotype was observed at least ten times. The J gene is TRBJ1-2, the V gene TRBV27; 7 nucleotides align to TRBD1. Germline V CDR1 and CDR2: MNHEY, SMNVEV (reference sequence). V lost 2 bases, J lost 0 bases, and 0 bases stayed unmatched. There are 14 residues in the CDR3. The CDR3 nucleotides are TGTGCCAGCAGTTTACAGGGGGCTAACTATGGCTACACCTTC. Translation: CASSLQGANYGYTF.

This clonotype ranks as medium-sized. V and J are TRBV14 and TRBJ2-7; D could derive from TRBD1 or TRBD2 (5 bases each). This CDR3 has 16 residues. The ends were cut back, 0 bases at V and 5 bases at J, with 17 bases in the middle. The V gene's germline CDR1 is SGHDN and CDR2 FVKESK. In DNA, the CDR3 is TGTGCCAGCAGCCAAGATAGAGGAGGCAGGGTCCACGAGCAGTACTTC. This codes for CASSQDRGGRVHEQYF.

This clonotype was counted ten times or more. V and J are TRBV7-2 and TRBJ2-5; 7 nucleotides agree with TRBD1. V dropped 5 bases and J dropped 2; count of bases not matched to a gene: 5. CDR3 size: 14 residues. CDR1 and CDR2 (germline): SGHTA, FQGNSA. In nucleotides, the CDR3 is TGTGCCAGCAGCCCGGGACAGAGGCAAGAGACCCAGTACTTC. Its protein product is CASSPGQRQETQYF.